The clone carrying this TCR beta chain was seen only once. No antigen is known for it. The CDR3 consists of 15 residues. CDR1 and CDR2 from the germline V gene are MGHRA and YSYEKL. V was clipped by 4 bases and J by 5 bases; unmatched bases: 8. PCR used 60 Vbeta primers and 13 Jbeta primers. Measured with immunoSEQ multiplex PCR; TCRdb has only the in-frame clones, and not every one. The sample lists 250,000 to 350,000 clones, roughly 85% occurring once. The sample comes from a study of cytomegalovirus exposure and HLA in healthy donors. Study background: In a previous analysis, about 100 million unique TCR beta sequences were found from about 190 million T cells. Regarding the study as a whole: A later analysis linked around 15,000 TCR beta sequences to HLA alleles at 0.05 false discovery rate. In presence/absence analyses, roughly uniform sequencing depth across donors was assumed.

The sequence was obtained from a man in his forties in good health and CMV-seropositive. Sequences were obtained from PBMCs. The rearrangement links TRBV4-1 to TRBJ2-3, with TRBD2 identical over 8 bases. The DNA of the CDR3 is TGCGCCAGCAGCCCCTTAGGACTAGCTTTAGATACGCAGTATTTT. Protein product: CASSPLGLALDTQYF.